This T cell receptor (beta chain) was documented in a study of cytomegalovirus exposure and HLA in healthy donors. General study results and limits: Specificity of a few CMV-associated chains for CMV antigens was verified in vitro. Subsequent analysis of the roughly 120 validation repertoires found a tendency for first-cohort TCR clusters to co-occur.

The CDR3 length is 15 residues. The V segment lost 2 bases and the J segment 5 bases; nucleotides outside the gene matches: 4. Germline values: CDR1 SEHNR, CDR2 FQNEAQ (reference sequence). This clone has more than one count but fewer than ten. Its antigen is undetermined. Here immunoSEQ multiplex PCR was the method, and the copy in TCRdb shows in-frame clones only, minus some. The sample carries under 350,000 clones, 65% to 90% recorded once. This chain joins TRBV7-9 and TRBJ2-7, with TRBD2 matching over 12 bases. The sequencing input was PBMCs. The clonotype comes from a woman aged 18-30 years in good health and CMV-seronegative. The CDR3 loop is CASSLRTSGNDEQYF. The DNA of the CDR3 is TGTGCCAGCAGCTTACGGACTAGCGGGAATGACGAGCAGTACTTC.